This entry describes one T cell receptor beta chain. Antigen unknown. This entry is derived from a study of blood T cells in healthy people across ages. Study results and limitations: It was the long-lived donors that had more naive CD4+ cells and higher diversity than aged donors.

Primed by a sample-barcoded 5' primer and a J-beta primer mix, a second PCR proceeded for 7 to 11 cycles. TCRdb re-derived calls from the 5' RACE reads in MiXCR, one entry per CDR3 protein. The table records some 1.5 million distinct CDR3 sequences, 28% of them present only once. Trimming pared 3 bases from V and 9 bases from J, leaving 12 bases between. Germline CDR1 reads MGHRA; CDR2 reads YSYEKL. This CDR3 has 13 residues. This chain links TRBV4-1 with TRBJ1-5; D might be TRBD1 (6 bases). Sequencing was carried out using blood. The sequence was obtained from a woman in her thirties in good health. DNA for the CDR3: TGCGCCAGCAGCCAGAATAGGGGGGGGCCCCAGCATTTT. This gives the protein CASSQNRGGPQHF.